The 15 T cell receptor beta chains listed next were all sequenced from one sample in a study of blood T cell repertoires in COVID-19. Data came from immunoSEQ multiplex PCR; TCRdb stores just in-frame clones and leaves some out. The profile shows roughly 120,000 clones, roughly four fifths of them singletons. Sequences were obtained from peripheral blood. Receptors were obtained from a man between 65 and 85 years old with active or convalescent COVID-19.

The rearrangement links TRBV18 to TRBJ1-3; a possible D gene is TRBD1 (5 bases). CDR1 and CDR2 from the germline V gene are KGHSH and LQKENI. The CDR3 runs to 14 residues. Deletions cut 3 bases from V and 4 bases from J, with 10 bases between. CDR3 sequence: CASSPTERGNTIYF. For the CDR3, the DNA is TGTGCCAGCTCACCGACAGAGCGCGGAAACACCATATATTTT. The full variable domain, rest sourced from reference TRBV18 and TRBJ1-3, is NAGVMQNPRHLVRRRGQEARLRCSPMKGHSHVYWYRQLPEEGLKFMVYLQKENIIDESGMPKERFSAEFPKEGPSILRIQQVVRGDSAAYFCASSPTERGNTIYFGEGSWLTVV.

The gene calls are TRBV7-7 and TRBJ2-5; D perhaps matches TRBD1 (6 bases). The germline CDR1 and CDR2 sequences are SSHAT and FNYEAQ (reference sequence). This CDR3 region has 16 residues. The ends were cut back, 5 bases at V and 5 bases at J, with 21 bases in the middle. This chain's CDR3 is CASSPRGGLPGETQYF. CDR3 DNA sequence: TGTGCCAGCAGCCCCCGAGGGGGTCTCCCGGGGGAGACCCAGTACTTC.

The genes are TRBV5-1 and TRBJ1-3; 9 nucleotides match TRBD1. Germline-derived CDR1 and CDR2 are SGHRS and YFSETQ. The CDR3 spans 16 residues. V dropped 4 bases and J dropped 0; count of bases not matched to a gene: 5. DNA of the CDR3: TGCGCCAGCAGCGGGACAGGGAGTGCCTCTGGAAACACCATATATTTT. Protein sequence: CASSGTGSASGNTIYF.

This rearrangement joins TRBV7-9 to TRBJ1-2; weak D call: TRBD1 (6 bases). The CDR3 sequence is 15 residues long. V lost 5 bases and J lost 6, with 19 bases in between. CDR1 and CDR2 from the germline V gene are SEHNR and FQNEAQ (reference sequence). CDR3 loop: CASSPRGNFRDGYTF. Written as DNA, the CDR3 is TGTGCCAGCAGCCCAAGGGGGAATTTTAGGGATGGCTACACCTTC.

The rearrangement joins TRBV5-4 to TRBJ2-3; 8 bases match TRBD2. The V gene end was trimmed by 4 bases and the J gene end by 1 base; junction bases not matched to a gene: 5. Germline V CDR1 and CDR2: SGHNT, YYREEE (reference sequence). CDR3 length: 15 residues. CDR3 bases: TGTGCCAGCAGCCGTACTAGCGGTCGCACAGATACGCAGTATTTT. As protein: CASSRTSGRTDTQYF.

The rearrangement links TRBV5-4 to TRBJ1-2; 9 positions match TRBD1. V gave up 3 bases and J gave up 8 bases; unmatched junction bases: 11. This CDR3 has 15 amino acids. The germline gives CDR1 SGHNT, CDR2 YYREEE (reference sequence). The CDR3 region has the DNA TGTGCCAGCAGCTCCGGCAGACAGGGGGGCAAAGGCTACACCTTC. Translating it yields CASSSGRQGGKGYTF.

This clone turned up a few times. The chain recombines TRBV20-1 with TRBJ2-3; a weak D match, TRBD1 (6 bases). The CDR3 consists of 14 residues. Germline-derived CDR1 and CDR2 are DFQATT and SNEGSKA (reference sequence). The V and J ends lost 3 bases and 1 base respectively, with 11 bases between them. As DNA, the CDR3 is TGCAGTGCTAGTCAGGGGTTGGGCACAGATACGCAGTATTTT. The encoded protein is CSASQGLGTDTQYF.

The chain has TRBV7-8 and TRBJ1-2, with 11 bases identical to TRBD1. There are 14 residues in the CDR3. CDR1 SGHVS and CDR2 FQNEAQ come from the germline V gene. The ends lost 5 bases at V and 4 bases at J; junction bases unmatched: 3. The CDR3, as DNA: TGTGCCAGCAGCGTCGGGACAGGGGGCTATGGCTACACCTTC. Translated, it gives CASSVGTGGYGYTF.

This rearrangement joins TRBV9 to TRBJ1-1; 8 bases line up with TRBD1. This CDR3 has 14 amino acids. The germline CDR1 and CDR2 sequences are SGDLS and YYNGEE. Trimming took 4 bases from V and 0 from J; bases not matched to a gene: 2. The CDR3 is CASSRQGLNTEAFF. CDR3 DNA: TGTGCCAGCAGCAGACAGGGGTTGAACACTGAAGCTTTCTTT. The entire variable domain, with the rest obtained from reference TRBV9 and TRBJ1-1, is as follows: DSGVTQTPKHLITATGQRVTLRCSPRSGDLSVYWYQQSLDQGLQFLIQYYNGEERAKGNILERFSAQQFPDLHSELNLSSLELGDSALYFCASSRQGLNTEAFFGQGTRLTVV.

Comments on this clone: Other DNA variants within this sample encode the same CDR3. J is TRBJ1-1 and V is TRBV7-9, with D perhaps matching TRBD1 (6 bases). Germline lookup yields CDR1 SEHNR and CDR2 FQNEAQ (reference sequence). The CDR3 sequence is 14 residues long. Trimming shortened V by 1 base and J by 4 bases, and 10 bases separated the two germline ends. CDR3 coding DNA: TGTGCCAGCAGCTTAGAGGGGGTAGGCACTGAAGCTTTCTTT. This codes for CASSLEGVGTEAFF.

The chain carries TRBV28 and TRBJ1-2; 10 bases line up with TRBD1. Germline V gene data show CDR1 as MDHEN and CDR2 as SYDVKM. After removal of 5 bases from V and 3 bases from J, the junction contained 6 bases not matched to a gene. The CDR3 extends over 15 amino acids. CDR3 coding DNA: TGTGCCAGCAGTGCCCCCGGGACAGGGGACTATGGCTACACCTTC. Amino acid sequence: CASSAPGTGDYGYTF.

V is TRBV7-8 and J is TRBJ1-3; D remains ambiguous. Germline CDR1 reads SGHVS; CDR2 reads FQNEAQ. Trimming took 5 bases from V and 0 from J, leaving 14 bases between them. This CDR3 has 16 residues. CDR3 region: CASSRALAHSGNTIYF. The DNA for the CDR3 is TGTGCCAGCAGCCGGGCCTTGGCACACTCTGGAAACACCATATATTTT.

The genes are TRBV30 and TRBJ1-3; 10 bases map to TRBD1. The CDR3 runs 15 residues. Trimming at V came to 4 bases and at J to 1 base, leaving 4 bases not matched to a gene. Per the germline V gene, CDR1 is GTSNPN and CDR2 is SVGIG (reference sequence). The CDR3 DNA sequence: TGTGCCTGGACGGGACAGGGGAAATCTGGAAACACCATATATTTT. Translating it yields CAWTGQGKSGNTIYF.

The DNA for the CDR3 is TGTGCCAGCACCCATAGATGGGGGACAGGGGATTACAGCACTGAAGCTTTCTTT. It translates to CASTHRWGTGDYSTEAFF. The chain links TRBV11-3 to TRBJ1-1; 10 bases match TRBD1. After removal of 7 bases from V and 4 bases from J, the junction contained 18 bases not matched to a gene. The germline V gene encodes CDR1 SGHNT and CDR2 YENEEA. The CDR3 covers 18 residues.

The V call is TRBV4-1, the J call TRBJ1-6, with TRBD1 as a possible D gene (6 bases). Germline V gene sequence: CDR1 MGHRA, CDR2 YSYEKL. Trimming cost V 4 bases and J 3 bases, with 10 bases left between them. The CDR3 has 15 amino acids. The CDR3 loop is CASSRTGNYNSPLHF. In DNA form, the CDR3 reads TGCGCCAGCAGCCGTACAGGGAACTATAATTCACCCCTCCACTTT.